One and the same sample provided the 30 T cell receptor beta chains below, sequenced in a study of blood T cell repertoires in COVID-19. Produced via immunoSEQ multiplex PCR; TCRdb's table is partial and in-frame only. The table lists some 200,000 clones, about four fifths of them singletons, with roughly 11% in the top ten. The sample comprised peripheral blood. These receptors were taken from a middle-aged woman with COVID-19, enrolled during active disease.

This sequence joins TRBV9 and TRBJ2-1; 15 positions agree with TRBD2. Germline-derived CDR1 and CDR2 are SGDLS and YYNGEE. Germline trimming cut 4 bases from V and 7 bases from J; bases unmatched to any gene: 3. CDR3 length: 15 residues. The CDR3 reads CASSSGLAGGNEQFF. CDR3 coding DNA: TGTGCCAGCAGCTCCGGACTAGCGGGAGGGAATGAGCAGTTCTTC.

The J gene is TRBJ2-2, the V gene TRBV7-2; D possibly corresponds to TRBD2 (5 bases). Trimming shortened V by 5 bases and J by 0 bases, and 10 bases separated the two germline ends. Germline assignment: CDR1 SGHTA and CDR2 FQGNSA. CDR3 length equals 15 residues. CDR3 in DNA: TGTGCCAGCAGCCCCGCCGGGACGAACACCGGGGAGCTGTTTTTT. Translating gives CASSPAGTNTGELFF.

CDR3 region: CASTTQGVGETQYF. DNA of the CDR3: TGTGCCAGCACCACCCAGGGGGTAGGAGAGACCCAGTACTTC. The chain is built from TRBV2 and TRBJ2-5; 7 bases are a match to TRBD1. The CDR3 length is 14 residues. With 7 bases clipped from V and 4 bases from J, the junction kept 9 bases outside the gene matches. Germline V gene lookup returns CDR1 SNHLY and CDR2 FYNNEI.

This chain joins TRBV5-8 and TRBJ2-1; 12 positions match TRBD2. CDR1 and CDR2 (germline): SGHTS, YDEGEE. This CDR3 comprises 16 residues. V dropped 4 bases and J dropped 7; count of bases not matched to a gene: 9. The CDR3 here is CASSNRRTSGNNEQFF. For the CDR3, the DNA is TGTGCCAGCAGCAACAGGCGGACTAGCGGGAATAATGAGCAGTTCTTC.

The genes are TRBV7-9 and TRBJ2-3; 14 bases fit TRBD2. Germline V gene sequence: CDR1 SEHNR, CDR2 FQNEAQ (reference sequence). V shed 6 bases, J shed 4 bases, and the junction held 3 bases outside the gene matches. This CDR3 is built from 15 residues. The CDR3 nucleotides read TGTGCCAGCAGGTGGACTAGCGGGGGGCCAGATACGCAGTATTTT. It yields the protein CASRWTSGGPDTQYF.

The rearrangement uses TRBV28 and TRBJ2-5, with D perhaps TRBD2 (6 bases). This CDR3 has 12 amino acids. Looked up from germline, CDR1 is MDHEN and CDR2 is SYDVKM. The CDR3 reads CASSGSRETQYF. CDR3 nucleotide sequence: TGTGCGTCGTCCGGGAGTCGAGAGACCCAGTACTTC. The full variable domain, rest sourced from reference TRBV28 and TRBJ2-5, is DVKVTQSSRYLVKRTGEKVFLECVQDMDHENMFWYRQDPGLGLRLIYFSYDVKMKEKGDIPEGYSVSREKKERFSLILESASTNQTSMYLCASSGSRETQYFGPGTRLLVL.

This sequence joins TRBV14 and TRBJ1-4; D ambiguous. The CDR3 is 15 amino acids. V shed 4 bases and J shed 4 bases, with 13 bases lying between them. Germline-derived CDR1 and CDR2 are SGHDN and FVKESK. Here the CDR3 reads CASSRVRSFNEKLFF. CDR3 sequence (DNA): TGTGCCAGCAGCCGAGTCCGGTCTTTTAATGAAAAACTGTTTTTT. Filled out from reference TRBV14 and TRBJ1-4, the complete variable domain reads EAGVTQFPSHSVIEKGQTVTLRCDPISGHDNLYWYRRVMGKEIKFLLHFVKESKQDESGMPNNRFLAERTGGTYSTLKVQPAELEDSGVYFCASSRVRSFNEKLFFGSGTQLSVL.

V gene TRBV7-2 combines with J gene TRBJ1-2; D is uncertain. Trimming removed 1 base at V and 1 base at J, with 19 bases between. Germline loops: CDR1 SGHTA, CDR2 FQGNSA. The CDR3 extends over 18 amino acids. CDR3: CASSLVVLVGVGNYGYTF. The CDR3 DNA reads as TGTGCCAGCAGCTTAGTTGTTTTGGTGGGCGTCGGTAACTATGGCTACACCTTC.

This sequence joins TRBV14 and TRBJ2-1, with D maybe TRBD1 (5 bases). Trimming pared 2 bases from V and 6 bases from J, leaving 11 bases between. CDR1 is SGHDN and CDR2 is FVKESK in the germline V gene. The CDR3 covers 14 residues. The CDR3 DNA sequence: TGTGCCAGCAGCCAACTGGGTCAGGGCAATGAGCAGTTCTTC. Protein: CASSQLGQGNEQFF.

The chain employs TRBV11-2 and TRBJ1-2, with D maybe TRBD1 (5 bases). CDR3 size: 15 residues. Between the trimmed V and J ends, which lost 1 base and 2 bases, there was a span of 11 bases. Germline lookup yields CDR1 SGHAT and CDR2 FQNNGV. The CDR3 spells CASSLVGGGNYGYTF. CDR3 nucleotide sequence: TGTGCCAGCAGCTTAGTTGGGGGAGGGAACTATGGCTACACCTTC.

The gene calls are TRBV7-9 and TRBJ2-1; D might be TRBD1 (6 bases). Per germline, CDR1 SEHNR and CDR2 FQNEAQ (reference sequence). CDR3 length equals 13 residues. Trimming stripped 4 bases from V and 8 bases from J, with 12 bases between. The DNA for the CDR3 is TGTGCCAGCAGCTCCCAGGGGAGAGATGAGCAGTTCTTC. This sequence encodes CASSSQGRDEQFF.

The J gene is TRBJ2-1, the V gene TRBV14, with D possibly being TRBD2 (6 bases). Germline loops: CDR1 SGHDN, CDR2 FVKESK. V lost 5 bases and J lost 0, with 11 bases in between. CDR3 length: 15 residues. The CDR3 is CASSFGGSSYNEQFF. CDR3 nucleotides: TGTGCCAGCAGCTTTGGAGGGAGCTCCTACAATGAGCAGTTCTTC.

The chain employs TRBV30 and TRBJ2-5, with D perhaps TRBD2 (7 bases). Trimming shortened V by 0 bases and J by 9 bases, and 17 bases separated the two germline ends. The CDR3 is made up of 14 amino acids. Per germline, CDR1 GTSNPN and CDR2 SVGIG (reference sequence). This CDR3 is CAWSVLGGRGAQYF. DNA of the CDR3: TGTGCCTGGAGTGTACTGGGAGGGAGGGGGGCCCAGTACTTC.

The chain carries TRBV28 and TRBJ2-1; 9 positions agree with TRBD2. The ends lost 6 bases at V and 4 bases at J; junction bases unmatched: 1. The CDR3 length is 13 residues. Germline V CDR1 and CDR2: MDHEN, SYDVKM. CDR3: CASSLAGYNEQFF. CDR3 DNA sequence: TGTGCCAGCAGCCTAGCGGGATACAATGAGCAGTTCTTC.

This clone was seen just once. The chain couples TRBV11-1 to TRBJ2-2; tentative D call: TRBD2 (6 bases). Germline V gene data show CDR1 as SGHAT and CDR2 as FQDESV (reference sequence). CDR3 length: 16 amino acids. V was clipped by 5 bases and J by 4 bases, with 17 bases between them. CDR3 residues: CASSIGTRVTTGELFF. DNA for the CDR3: TGTGCCAGCAGCATCGGGACTCGGGTAACCACCGGGGAGCTGTTTTTT.

The gene calls are TRBV19 and TRBJ2-1; 12 nucleotides align to TRBD2. This CDR3 comprises 16 residues. CDR1 and CDR2 from the germline V gene are LNHDA and SQIVND (reference sequence). J gave up 4 bases and V 3 bases, and 4 bases lay outside the gene matches. The DNA of the CDR3 is TGTGCCAGTAGTATTCTAGCGGGGGGGTTGTACAATGAGCAGTTCTTC. Translated: CASSILAGGLYNEQFF.

The V gene is TRBV19, the J gene TRBJ2-2; no reliable D call. The CDR3 has 11 amino acids. V lost 10 bases, J lost 2 bases, and 5 bases lay in between. Germline CDR1 is LNHDA and CDR2 is SQIVND (reference sequence). The CDR3 coding sequence is TGTGCCACCAGAAACACCGGGGAGCTGTTTTTT. Amino acids: CATRNTGELFF.

This sequence joins TRBV10-2 and TRBJ1-6; maybe TRBD1 (5 bases). The CDR3 runs 15 residues. Trimming cost V 3 bases and J 1 base, with 7 bases left between them. The germline V gene encodes CDR1 WSHSY and CDR2 SAAADI. DNA for the CDR3: TGCGCCAGCAGTGACTCAGGGTCCTATAATTCACCCCTCCACTTT. Amino acids: CASSDSGSYNSPLHF.

This clone was seen just once. This chain connects TRBV3-1 (or the pseudogene TRBV3-2) to TRBJ1-2; the D gene is possibly TRBD1 (5 bases). This CDR3 region has 16 residues. The germline V gene encodes CDR1 LGHDT and CDR2 YNNKEL (reference sequence). The V and J ends lost 1 base and 4 bases respectively, with 16 bases between them. The CDR3 sequence: CASSQAPGIGAYGYTF. The CDR3 nucleotides read TGTGCCAGCAGCCAAGCCCCAGGGATAGGGGCCTATGGCTACACCTTC.

The chain combines TRBV15 with TRBJ1-2; D ambiguous. The V gene's germline CDR1 is LNHNV and CDR2 YYDKDF (reference sequence). The V and J ends lost 1 base and 8 bases respectively, with 17 bases between them. The CDR3 is made up of 15 amino acids. The CDR3 loop is CATSRAPDKSPGYTF. CDR3 coding DNA: TGTGCCACCAGCAGAGCCCCCGACAAGTCTCCCGGCTACACCTTC.

This clone has more than one count but fewer than ten. The chain recombines TRBV6-5 with TRBJ2-5; possible D gene TRBD2, 7 bases. The V and J ends lost 7 bases and 3 bases respectively, with 15 bases between them. Germline loops: CDR1 MNHEY, CDR2 SVGAGI. CDR3 length: 14 amino acids. The CDR3 coding sequence is TGTGCCAGCATTCGAAGGGGGAGGGAAGAGACCCAGTACTTC. Translated: CASIRRGREETQYF.

The rearrangement joins TRBV10-1 to TRBJ1-5; tentatively, D is TRBD1 (5 bases). CDR3 size: 14 residues. Germline CDR1 WNHNN, CDR2 SYGVQD (reference sequence). Trimming cost V 0 bases and J 6 bases, with 9 bases left between them. The CDR3: CASSESVGAQPQHF. The CDR3 coding sequence is TGCGCCAGCAGTGAGTCCGTAGGGGCTCAGCCCCAGCATTTT.

The chain has TRBV6-5 and TRBJ2-3; 10 bases are a match to TRBD2. Germline values: CDR1 MNHEY, CDR2 SVGAGI. The CDR3 is made up of 15 amino acids. Trimming cost V 6 bases and J 2 bases; bases outside gene matches: 5. The CDR3 region has the DNA TGTGCCAGCAGAGCGGGAGGGACCCACACAGATACGCAGTATTTT. As protein: CASRAGGTHTDTQYF.

The CDR3 region has the DNA TGTGCCAGCAGCCGAACAGGGCTCACCTACAATGAGCAGTTCTTC. Translated: CASSRTGLTYNEQFF. V is TRBV6-5 and J is TRBJ2-1; perhaps TRBD1 as D (6 bases). Between the trimmed V and J ends, which lost 6 bases and 2 bases, there was a span of 14 bases. There are 15 residues in the CDR3. The germline CDR1 and CDR2 sequences are MNHEY and SVGAGI.

The chain combines TRBV9 with TRBJ2-1, with TRBD2 matching over 10 bases. V trimming: 5 bases; J trimming: 4 bases; junction bases outside the gene matches: 9. Germline CDR1 and CDR2: SGDLS and YYNGEE. The CDR3 sequence is 16 residues long. The CDR3: CASRPDGTSAYNEQFF. The DNA of the CDR3 is TGTGCCAGCAGGCCAGACGGGACTAGCGCTTACAATGAGCAGTTCTTC.

This rearrangement joins TRBV5-5 to TRBJ1-2; no firm D call. The CDR3 is made up of 14 amino acids. CDR1 is SGHKS and CDR2 is YYEKEE in the germline V gene (reference sequence). V gave up 0 bases and J gave up 7 bases, with 13 bases separating them. The CDR3 bases are TGTGCCAGCAGCTTGGCCTTGGAGGGTAGTGGCTACACCTTC. Protein sequence: CASSLALEGSGYTF.

The chain carries TRBV2 and TRBJ1-1, with D perhaps TRBD1 (6 bases). The CDR3 runs to 17 residues. Germline V gives CDR1 SNHLY, CDR2 FYNNEI. V was trimmed by 7 bases and J by 1 base, leaving 22 bases between them. CDR3 sequence: CASTLGGEFGENTEAFF. CDR3 nucleotide sequence: TGTGCCAGCACCCTAGGGGGAGAGTTTGGAGAGAACACTGAAGCTTTCTTT.

The chain has TRBV7-9 and TRBJ1-1, with 7 bases aligning to TRBD1. The CDR3 spans 14 residues. Germline CDR1 SEHNR, CDR2 FQNEAQ (reference sequence). The junction had 8 bases not matched to a gene; V was cut back by 4 bases and J by 6 bases. The CDR3 DNA follows: TGTGCCAGCAGCTCGGACAGGTCCACTCCTGAAGCTTTCTTT. Protein sequence: CASSSDRSTPEAFF. Variable domain in full (rest from reference TRBV7-9 and TRBJ1-1): DTGVSQNPRHKITKRGQNVTFRCDPISEHNRLYWYRQTLGQGPEFLTYFQNEAQLEKSRLLSDRFSAERPKGSFSTLEIQRTEQGDSAMYLCASSSDRSTPEAFFGQGTRLTVV.

This clone was observed a single time. This chain joins TRBV25-1 and TRBJ2-7, with D possibly being TRBD1 (6 bases). With 3 bases removed from V and 4 bases from J, the gap between germline ends came to 16 bases. In germline, CDR1 is MGHDK, CDR2 SYGVNS. The CDR3 loop spans 15 amino acids. As DNA, the CDR3 is TGTGCCAGCAGTGATGCCGGGACACGGATGTACGAGCAGTACTTC. Its protein product is CASSDAGTRMYEQYF.

The rearrangement uses TRBV27 and TRBJ1-4, with 9 bases identical to TRBD1. CDR1 is MNHEY, CDR2 SMNVEV, per germline (reference sequence). There are 15 residues in the CDR3. The V gene end was trimmed by 5 bases and the J gene end by 7 bases; junction bases not matched to a gene: 8. CDR3 DNA sequence: TGTGCCAGCAGTCCCGGGACAGGGTTCGGTGAAAAACTGTTTTTT. Amino acids: CASSPGTGFGEKLFF.